A selection of T cell receptor beta chains follows, all from one sample in a study of blood T cell repertoires in COVID-19. Generated by immunoSEQ multiplex PCR, the TCRdb table keeps only in-frame clones and is missing some. The data hold roughly 190,000 clones, with about four fifths observed a single time. Sequencing was performed on peripheral blood. The receptors stem from a man aged 45-65 years with active or convalescent COVID-19. Both conserved end residues are part of each CDR3. The D gene is left open where the match is weak. The listing skips clone size in some rows; elsewhere it reads once, few, many or a size class.

d_call: TRBD2
j_call: TRBJ2-1
clone_size: -
cdr3_length: 15
v_call: TRBV6-6
cdr3_aa: CASSLLTSGYNEQFF
cdr3_nt: TGTGCCAGCAGTTTGCTGACTAGCGGTTACAATGAGCAGTTCTTC

d_call: -
j_call: TRBJ1-2
clone_size: once
cdr3_length: 11
v_call: TRBV30
cdr3_aa: CAWSGGIGYTF
cdr3_nt: TGTGCCTGGAGTGGAGGGATTGGCTACACCTTC

d_call: -
j_call: TRBJ1-1
clone_size: -
cdr3_length: 14
v_call: TRBV6-6
cdr3_aa: CASRTRQTHTEAFF
cdr3_nt: TGTGCCAGCAGAACGCGACAGACCCACACTGAAGCTTTCTTT

d_call: TRBD2
j_call: TRBJ2-1
clone_size: -
cdr3_length: 14
v_call: TRBV27
cdr3_aa: CVSRASGSLDEQFF
cdr3_nt: TGTGTCAGCAGGGCCAGCGGGAGTTTGGATGAGCAGTTCTTC

d_call: TRBD2
j_call: TRBJ2-1
clone_size: many
cdr3_length: 16
v_call: TRBV6-2/TRBV6-3
cdr3_aa: CASSYSGLAAPNEQFF
cdr3_nt: TGTGCCAGCAGTTACTCAGGGCTAGCGGCCCCCAATGAGCAGTTCTTC

d_call: -
j_call: TRBJ1-2
clone_size: -
cdr3_length: 16
v_call: TRBV28
cdr3_aa: CASSLGGLLANYGYTF
cdr3_nt: TGTGCCAGCAGTTTAGGAGGACTTTTAGCTAACTATGGCTACACCTTC

d_call: -
j_call: TRBJ1-2
clone_size: -
cdr3_length: 14
v_call: TRBV4-1
cdr3_aa: CASRPTMLGGGYTF
cdr3_nt: TGCGCCAGCAGACCCACGATGCTGGGAGGTGGCTACACCTTC

d_call: -
j_call: TRBJ2-1
clone_size: once
cdr3_length: 14
v_call: TRBV13
cdr3_aa: CASSTDSYYNEQFF
cdr3_nt: TGTGCCAGCAGCACCGACAGCTACTACAATGAGCAGTTCTTC

d_call: -
j_call: TRBJ1-2
clone_size: -
cdr3_length: 15
v_call: TRBV7-9
cdr3_aa: CASSSAGVYLYGYTF
cdr3_nt: TGTGCCAGCAGCTCCGCGGGGGTATATCTCTATGGCTACACCTTC

d_call: TRBD1
j_call: TRBJ1-5
clone_size: -
cdr3_length: 16
v_call: TRBV19
cdr3_aa: CASSPGQGISNQPQHF
cdr3_nt: TGTGCCAGTAGCCCCGGACAGGGAATAAGCAATCAGCCCCAGCATTTT

d_call: TRBD1
j_call: TRBJ2-3
clone_size: -
cdr3_length: 15
v_call: TRBV11-2
cdr3_aa: CASSLGRQGEGTQYF
cdr3_nt: TGTGCCAGCAGCTTAGGGCGACAGGGTGAGGGTACGCAGTATTTT

d_call: -
j_call: TRBJ1-1
clone_size: -
cdr3_length: 16
v_call: TRBV6-5
cdr3_aa: CASSYRQTGMNTEAFF
cdr3_nt: TGTGCCAGCAGTTACCGCCAAACAGGGATGAACACTGAAGCTTTCTTT

d_call: TRBD1
j_call: TRBJ1-6
clone_size: -
cdr3_length: 14
v_call: TRBV10-3
cdr3_aa: CAISDRGQDSPLHF
cdr3_nt: TGTGCCATCAGCGACAGGGGGCAGGATTCACCCCTCCACTTT

d_call: -
j_call: TRBJ1-2
clone_size: -
cdr3_length: 14
v_call: TRBV9
cdr3_aa: CASSVEGGAYGYTF
cdr3_nt: TGTGCCAGCAGCGTAGAAGGAGGGGCCTATGGCTACACCTTC

d_call: TRBD2
j_call: TRBJ2-5
clone_size: -
cdr3_length: 15
v_call: TRBV28
cdr3_aa: CASRLAGGRPETQYF
cdr3_nt: TGTGCCAGCAGACTAGCGGGAGGTAGGCCAGAGACCCAGTACTTC

d_call: TRBD2
j_call: TRBJ2-3
clone_size: -
cdr3_length: 17
v_call: TRBV3-1/TRBV3-2
cdr3_aa: CASSLNGPGRGADTQYF
cdr3_nt: TGTGCCAGCAGCTTAAACGGTCCCGGACGGGGGGCAGATACGCAGTATTTT

d_call: TRBD2
j_call: TRBJ2-5
clone_size: -
cdr3_length: 15
v_call: TRBV6-2/TRBV6-3
cdr3_aa: CASSYSEAGGETQYF
cdr3_nt: TGTGCCAGCAGTTACTCGGAGGCGGGGGGGGAGACCCAGTACTTC

d_call: -
j_call: TRBJ1-2
clone_size: -
cdr3_length: 14
v_call: TRBV6-5
cdr3_aa: CASSYLAGPYGYTF
cdr3_nt: TGTGCCAGCAGTTACCTGGCAGGGCCCTATGGCTACACCTTC

d_call: -
j_call: TRBJ1-1
clone_size: -
cdr3_length: 12
v_call: TRBV29-1
cdr3_aa: CSGRTANTEAFF
cdr3_nt: TGCAGCGGACGGACAGCAAACACTGAAGCTTTCTTT

d_call: TRBD1
j_call: TRBJ1-5
clone_size: once
cdr3_length: 17
v_call: TRBV11-2
cdr3_aa: CASSLGQGMLRNQPQHF
cdr3_nt: TGTGCCAGCAGCTTAGGACAGGGGATGTTGCGCAATCAGCCCCAGCATTTT

d_call: TRBD2
j_call: TRBJ2-1
clone_size: once
cdr3_length: 16
v_call: TRBV5-4
cdr3_aa: CASSLEVGRRDYEQFF
cdr3_nt: TGTGCCAGCAGCTTGGAAGTCGGGAGGCGGGACTATGAGCAGTTCTTC

d_call: -
j_call: TRBJ2-7
clone_size: -
cdr3_length: 13
v_call: TRBV29-1
cdr3_aa: CSARWEDRYEQYF
cdr3_nt: TGCAGCGCCCGATGGGAAGACAGGTACGAGCAGTACTTC

d_call: -
j_call: TRBJ1-4
clone_size: -
cdr3_length: 14
v_call: TRBV28
cdr3_aa: CASSAGDLNEKLFF
cdr3_nt: TGTGCCAGCAGTGCAGGGGACCTTAATGAAAAACTGTTTTTT

d_call: -
j_call: TRBJ1-1
clone_size: few
cdr3_length: 13
v_call: TRBV5-1
cdr3_aa: CASSGGMGTEAFF
cdr3_nt: TGCGCCAGCAGCGGAGGGATGGGCACTGAAGCTTTCTTT

d_call: -
j_call: TRBJ2-1
clone_size: -
cdr3_length: 16
v_call: TRBV6-1
cdr3_aa: CASSVNLGAPYNEQFF
cdr3_nt: TGTGCCAGCAGTGTCAATCTTGGAGCTCCCTACAATGAGCAGTTCTTC

d_call: -
j_call: TRBJ2-3
clone_size: -
cdr3_length: 14
v_call: TRBV6-5
cdr3_aa: CASKLRTFTDTQYF
cdr3_nt: TGTGCCAGCAAGTTACGGACTTTCACAGATACGCAGTATTTT

d_call: -
j_call: TRBJ2-7
clone_size: few
cdr3_length: 14
v_call: TRBV5-4
cdr3_aa: CASSLNRETYEQYF
cdr3_nt: TGTGCCAGCAGCTTGAATCGCGAGACCTACGAGCAGTACTTC

d_call: TRBD2
j_call: TRBJ2-7
clone_size: once
cdr3_length: 16
v_call: TRBV4-3
cdr3_aa: CASSQEVTSGAYEQYF
cdr3_nt: TGCGCCAGCAGCCAAGAAGTGACTAGCGGGGCCTACGAGCAGTACTTC

d_call: TRBD1
j_call: TRBJ1-5
clone_size: -
cdr3_length: 14
v_call: TRBV28
cdr3_aa: CASTYGDRDQPQHF
cdr3_nt: TGTGCCAGCACCTATGGGGACAGGGATCAGCCCCAGCATTTT

d_call: -
j_call: TRBJ2-1
clone_size: -
cdr3_length: 13
v_call: TRBV4-2
cdr3_aa: CASSHPNGNEQFF
cdr3_nt: TGTGCCAGCAGCCACCCCAACGGGAATGAGCAGTTCTTC

d_call: -
j_call: TRBJ2-7
clone_size: -
cdr3_length: 12
v_call: TRBV5-5
cdr3_aa: CASSGSSYEQYF
cdr3_nt: TGTGCCAGTTCGGGGAGCTCCTACGAGCAGTACTTC

d_call: TRBD1
j_call: TRBJ1-1
clone_size: -
cdr3_length: 16
v_call: TRBV19
cdr3_aa: CASSREVGAGQGEAFF
cdr3_nt: TGTGCCAGTAGCCGCGAGGTCGGGGCGGGACAGGGCGAAGCTTTCTTT

d_call: TRBD1
j_call: TRBJ1-2
clone_size: -
cdr3_length: 13
v_call: TRBV29-1
cdr3_aa: CSGRAGTGDGYTF
cdr3_nt: TGCAGCGGTCGAGCGGGGACAGGGGATGGCTACACCTTC

d_call: TRBD1
j_call: TRBJ1-6
clone_size: many
cdr3_length: 14
v_call: TRBV30
cdr3_aa: CAWSTGTDNSPLHF
cdr3_nt: TGTGCCTGGAGTACCGGGACAGATAATTCACCCCTCCACTTT

d_call: -
j_call: TRBJ1-5
clone_size: -
cdr3_length: 17
v_call: TRBV11-3
cdr3_aa: CASSFPPNGEGGQPQHF
cdr3_nt: TGTGCCAGCAGCTTTCCCCCCAACGGGGAGGGAGGGCAGCCCCAGCATTTT